Listed below are T cell receptor beta chains from one sample, sequenced in a study of blood T cell repertoires in COVID-19. The table came from immunoSEQ multiplex PCR; TCRdb's copy has only in-frame clones and leaves some out. The profile shows about 50,000 clones, approximately 85% of them singletons. The specimen was peripheral blood. These TCRs come from a man between 60 and 70 years old with acute or convalescent COVID-19. Both conserved end residues are part of each CDR3. A D gene is named only where the DNA matches it firmly. Some rows mark clone size as missing; the rest say once, few, many or name a class of expanded clone.

v_call: TRBV30; clone_size: once; j_call: TRBJ1-5; d_call: .; cdr3_aa: CAWSVRAGREPQHF; cdr3_nt: TGTGCCTGGAGTGTACGGGCAGGGAGGGAGCCCCAGCATTTT
v_call: TRBV27; clone_size: .; j_call: TRBJ1-5; d_call: .; cdr3_aa: CASSPKWGLGQPQHF; cdr3_nt: TGTGCCAGCAGCCCCAAGTGGGGGCTAGGTCAGCCCCAGCATTTT
v_call: TRBV7-2; clone_size: .; j_call: TRBJ1-1; d_call: TRBD1; cdr3_aa: CASSLVGTGDEAFF; cdr3_nt: TGTGCCAGCAGCTTAGTAGGGACAGGAGACGAAGCTTTCTTT
v_call: TRBV5-4; clone_size: .; j_call: TRBJ2-6; d_call: .; cdr3_aa: CASSPGTQHSGANVLTF; cdr3_nt: TGTGCCAGCAGCCCCGGGACACAACACTCTGGGGCCAACGTCCTGACTTTC
v_call: TRBV5-6; clone_size: .; j_call: TRBJ2-7; d_call: .; cdr3_aa: CASSFRRGQGYEQYF; cdr3_nt: TGTGCCAGCAGCTTTAGGAGGGGCCAGGGCTACGAGCAGTACTTC
v_call: TRBV30; clone_size: .; j_call: TRBJ2-5; d_call: TRBD2; cdr3_aa: CAMSGSSAETQYF; cdr3_nt: TGTGCTATGAGCGGGAGCTCGGCAGAGACCCAGTACTTC
v_call: TRBV5-6; clone_size: once; j_call: TRBJ1-1; d_call: TRBD1; cdr3_aa: CASRAGTGTAEAFF; cdr3_nt: TGTGCCAGCAGAGCCGGGACAGGGACGGCTGAAGCTTTCTTT
v_call: TRBV12-3/TRBV12-4; clone_size: .; j_call: TRBJ1-2; d_call: .; cdr3_aa: CASSHGQIYGYTF; cdr3_nt: TGTGCCAGCAGCCACGGACAGATCTATGGCTACACCTTC
v_call: TRBV5-1; clone_size: .; j_call: TRBJ2-5; d_call: TRBD2; cdr3_aa: CASSLGAGQETQYF; cdr3_nt: TGCGCCAGCAGCTTGGGAGCGGGACAAGAGACCCAGTACTTC
v_call: TRBV5-1; clone_size: few; j_call: TRBJ1-3; d_call: .; cdr3_aa: CASSLESGIGNTIYF; cdr3_nt: TGCGCCAGCAGCTTGGAGTCAGGGATCGGAAACACCATATATTTT
v_call: TRBV30; clone_size: .; j_call: TRBJ2-1; d_call: TRBD2; cdr3_aa: CAWSGVAGHNEQFF; cdr3_nt: TGTGCCTGGAGTGGGGTAGCGGGTCACAATGAGCAGTTCTTC
v_call: TRBV5-4; clone_size: .; j_call: TRBJ1-2; d_call: TRBD1; cdr3_aa: CASSSGTAYGYTF; cdr3_nt: TGTGCCAGCAGCTCGGGGACAGCCTATGGCTACACCTTC
v_call: TRBV6-6; clone_size: few; j_call: TRBJ1-2; d_call: TRBD1; cdr3_aa: CASTRNRGYDGYTF; cdr3_nt: TGTGCCAGCACCCGGAACAGGGGATACGATGGCTACACCTTC
v_call: TRBV28; clone_size: .; j_call: TRBJ2-7; d_call: TRBD2; cdr3_aa: CASSLLAGGGEQYF; cdr3_nt: TGTGCCAGCAGTTTACTAGCGGGAGGGGGCGAGCAGTACTTC
v_call: TRBV6-5; clone_size: .; j_call: TRBJ1-4; d_call: TRBD1; cdr3_aa: CASSQHGTGGRKLFF; cdr3_nt: TGTGCCAGCAGTCAACATGGGACAGGGGGCAGAAAACTGTTTTTT
v_call: TRBV7-3; clone_size: .; j_call: TRBJ2-5; d_call: .; cdr3_aa: CASSAGTSETQYF; cdr3_nt: TGTGCCAGCAGCGCCGGGACTTCGGAGACCCAGTACTTC
v_call: TRBV30; clone_size: .; j_call: TRBJ1-1; d_call: .; cdr3_aa: CALAGQLNTEAFF; cdr3_nt: TGTGCCTTGGCTGGACAGCTAAACACTGAAGCTTTCTTT
v_call: TRBV29-1; clone_size: .; j_call: TRBJ2-7; d_call: .; cdr3_aa: CSVGGRYEQYF; cdr3_nt: TGCAGCGTTGGGGGGCGATACGAGCAGTACTTC
v_call: TRBV18; clone_size: few; j_call: TRBJ1-5; d_call: TRBD1; cdr3_aa: CASSPTGAVQPQHF; cdr3_nt: TGTGCCAGCTCTCCGACAGGGGCGGTTCAGCCCCAGCATTTT
v_call: TRBV28; clone_size: .; j_call: TRBJ2-3; d_call: TRBD2; cdr3_aa: CASSLGGASGATDTQYF; cdr3_nt: TGTGCCAGCAGTTTAGGTGGAGCTAGCGGGGCCACAGATACGCAGTATTTT
v_call: TRBV2; clone_size: .; j_call: TRBJ1-4; d_call: TRBD1; cdr3_aa: CASSGQGLANEKLFF; cdr3_nt: TGTGCCAGCAGTGGACAGGGGCTCGCTAATGAAAAACTGTTTTTT
v_call: TRBV24-1; clone_size: few; j_call: TRBJ1-2; d_call: TRBD1; cdr3_aa: CATSDLGQGANTNYGYTF; cdr3_nt: TGTGCCACCAGTGATCTAGGACAGGGGGCTAATACTAACTATGGCTACACCTTC
v_call: TRBV5-6; clone_size: .; j_call: TRBJ2-7; d_call: TRBD1; cdr3_aa: CASSLLGTGFYEQYF; cdr3_nt: TGTGCCAGCAGCCTGCTCGGGACAGGATTCTACGAGCAGTACTTC
v_call: TRBV9; clone_size: .; j_call: TRBJ2-2; d_call: .; cdr3_aa: CASSVRNPEPYHTGELFF; cdr3_nt: TGTGCCAGCAGCGTCCGAAACCCCGAACCCTACCACACCGGGGAGCTGTTTTTT
v_call: TRBV6-5; clone_size: .; j_call: TRBJ1-5; d_call: TRBD1; cdr3_aa: CASRDSPGPQHF; cdr3_nt: TGTGCCAGCCGGGACAGTCCAGGGCCCCAGCATTTT
v_call: TRBV5-1; clone_size: .; j_call: TRBJ2-7; d_call: TRBD2; cdr3_aa: CASSLGISGRDSEQYF; cdr3_nt: TGCGCCAGCAGCTTGGGCATTAGCGGGAGGGATTCCGAGCAGTACTTC
v_call: TRBV7-7; clone_size: .; j_call: TRBJ2-1; d_call: TRBD1; cdr3_aa: CASSLGQGAYNEQFF; cdr3_nt: TGTGCTAGCAGCCTGGGACAGGGGGCCTACAATGAGCAGTTCTTC
v_call: TRBV10-3; clone_size: .; j_call: TRBJ2-2; d_call: .; cdr3_aa: CAIKDSLAPDTGELFF; cdr3_nt: TGTGCCATCAAGGACAGCCTAGCCCCGGACACCGGGGAGCTGTTTTTT
v_call: TRBV12-3/TRBV12-4; clone_size: .; j_call: TRBJ1-5; d_call: TRBD1; cdr3_aa: CASTTQGDQPQHF; cdr3_nt: TGTGCCAGCACTACCCAGGGGGACCAGCCCCAGCATTTT
v_call: TRBV9; clone_size: .; j_call: TRBJ2-1; d_call: .; cdr3_aa: CASSAETGNNEQFF; cdr3_nt: TGTGCCAGCAGCGCTGAGACTGGAAACAATGAGCAGTTCTTC
v_call: TRBV5-1; clone_size: .; j_call: TRBJ2-7; d_call: .; cdr3_aa: CASSLTPSSYEQYF; cdr3_nt: TGCGCCAGCAGCTTGACCCCCAGCTCCTACGAGCAGTACTTC
v_call: TRBV7-3; clone_size: .; j_call: TRBJ2-1; d_call: .; cdr3_aa: CASSLRRVGDEQFF; cdr3_nt: TGTGCCAGCAGCTTACGGAGGGTAGGCGATGAGCAGTTCTTC
v_call: TRBV29-1; clone_size: .; j_call: TRBJ2-5; d_call: TRBD1; cdr3_aa: CSAEGAQWGETQYF; cdr3_nt: TGCAGCGCCGAGGGGGCCCAGTGGGGAGAGACCCAGTACTTC
v_call: TRBV24-1; clone_size: .; j_call: TRBJ1-5; d_call: TRBD1; cdr3_aa: CATRDTGGDQPQHF; cdr3_nt: TGTGCCACCAGAGATACAGGGGGCGATCAGCCCCAGCATTTT
v_call: TRBV19; clone_size: .; j_call: TRBJ1-1; d_call: .; cdr3_aa: CASTNNPGGDTEAFF; cdr3_nt: TGTGCCAGTACCAATAACCCCGGAGGGGACACTGAAGCTTTCTTT
v_call: TRBV7-8; clone_size: .; j_call: TRBJ2-6; d_call: .; cdr3_aa: CASSSLGEPGANVLTF; cdr3_nt: TGTGCCAGCAGTTCTCTGGGCGAGCCTGGGGCCAACGTCCTGACTTTC
v_call: TRBV18; clone_size: .; j_call: TRBJ2-1; d_call: .; cdr3_aa: CASSPPSGSSYNEQFF; cdr3_nt: TGTGCCAGCTCACCACCGTCAGGTAGCTCCTACAATGAGCAGTTCTTC
v_call: TRBV3-1/TRBV3-2; clone_size: .; j_call: TRBJ2-5; d_call: TRBD2; cdr3_aa: CASSLRTSGTQETQYF; cdr3_nt: TGTGCCAGCAGCCTGCGGACTAGCGGGACTCAAGAGACCCAGTACTTC
v_call: TRBV5-1; clone_size: .; j_call: TRBJ1-2; d_call: TRBD1; cdr3_aa: CASSHLQGAGYGYTF; cdr3_nt: TGCGCCAGCAGTCACCTCCAGGGGGCTGGCTATGGCTACACCTTC
v_call: TRBV28; clone_size: large; j_call: TRBJ2-1; d_call: .; cdr3_aa: CASSLQQGYNEQFF; cdr3_nt: TGTGCCAGCAGTTTACAGCAGGGGTACAATGAGCAGTTCTTC
v_call: TRBV9; clone_size: .; j_call: TRBJ2-2; d_call: .; cdr3_aa: CASSQGGGYTGELFF; cdr3_nt: TGTGCCAGCAGCCAAGGCGGGGGCTACACCGGGGAGCTGTTTTTT
v_call: TRBV6-5; clone_size: .; j_call: TRBJ1-5; d_call: TRBD1; cdr3_aa: CASSLGQGVVQPQHF; cdr3_nt: TGTGCCAGCAGTCTAGGACAGGGGGTAGTTCAGCCCCAGCATTTT
v_call: TRBV28; clone_size: .; j_call: TRBJ2-2; d_call: .; cdr3_aa: CASRRVFPGELFF; cdr3_nt: TGTGCCAGCCGTAGAGTGTTCCCCGGGGAGCTGTTTTTT
v_call: TRBV19; clone_size: .; j_call: TRBJ2-2; d_call: .; cdr3_aa: CASSIWTEDGELFF; cdr3_nt: TGTGCCAGTAGTATATGGACGGAGGACGGGGAGCTGTTTTTT
v_call: TRBV5-1; clone_size: .; j_call: TRBJ2-7; d_call: .; cdr3_aa: CASSRETAYEQYF; cdr3_nt: TGCGCCAGCAGCCGTGAGACAGCCTACGAGCAGTACTTC
v_call: TRBV6-6; clone_size: .; j_call: TRBJ2-2; d_call: .; cdr3_aa: CASSYRGSGTGELFF; cdr3_nt: TGTGCCAGCAGTTACCGGGGGTCGGGCACCGGGGAGCTGTTTTTT
v_call: TRBV29-1; clone_size: .; j_call: TRBJ2-2; d_call: .; cdr3_aa: CSVEGNPGGELFF; cdr3_nt: TGCAGCGTTGAAGGCAACCCGGGCGGGGAGCTGTTTTTT
v_call: TRBV7-2; clone_size: .; j_call: TRBJ2-2; d_call: .; cdr3_aa: CASSLRTRANTGELFF; cdr3_nt: TGTGCCAGCAGCTTACGGACACGAGCGAACACCGGGGAGCTGTTTTTT
v_call: TRBV27; clone_size: .; j_call: TRBJ1-5; d_call: TRBD1; cdr3_aa: CASSPGTGNQPQHF; cdr3_nt: TGTGCCAGCAGTCCCGGGACAGGCAATCAGCCCCAGCATTTT
v_call: TRBV9; clone_size: .; j_call: TRBJ1-2; d_call: TRBD1; cdr3_aa: CASSVKGGGGYTF; cdr3_nt: TGTGCCAGCAGCGTAAAAGGGGGCGGCGGCTACACCTTC
v_call: TRBV6-6; clone_size: .; j_call: TRBJ1-5; d_call: .; cdr3_aa: CASRTGNQPQHF; cdr3_nt: TGTGCCAGCAGAACAGGGAATCAGCCCCAGCATTTT